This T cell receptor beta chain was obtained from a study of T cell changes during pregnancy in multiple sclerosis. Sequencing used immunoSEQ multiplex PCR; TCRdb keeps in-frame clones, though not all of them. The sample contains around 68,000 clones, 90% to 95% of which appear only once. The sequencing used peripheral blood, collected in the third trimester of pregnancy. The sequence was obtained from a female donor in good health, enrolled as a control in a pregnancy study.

CDR3 nucleotides: TGTGCCAGTAGTAGGCAGGGAAGAGCCGGGGAGCTGTTTTTT. It specifies CASSRQGRAGELFF. The genes are TRBV19 and TRBJ2-2; perhaps TRBD1 as D (5 bases). Trimming removed 4 bases at V and 6 bases at J, with 12 bases between. Germline CDR1 LNHDA, CDR2 SQIVND (reference sequence). This CDR3 spans 14 amino acids.